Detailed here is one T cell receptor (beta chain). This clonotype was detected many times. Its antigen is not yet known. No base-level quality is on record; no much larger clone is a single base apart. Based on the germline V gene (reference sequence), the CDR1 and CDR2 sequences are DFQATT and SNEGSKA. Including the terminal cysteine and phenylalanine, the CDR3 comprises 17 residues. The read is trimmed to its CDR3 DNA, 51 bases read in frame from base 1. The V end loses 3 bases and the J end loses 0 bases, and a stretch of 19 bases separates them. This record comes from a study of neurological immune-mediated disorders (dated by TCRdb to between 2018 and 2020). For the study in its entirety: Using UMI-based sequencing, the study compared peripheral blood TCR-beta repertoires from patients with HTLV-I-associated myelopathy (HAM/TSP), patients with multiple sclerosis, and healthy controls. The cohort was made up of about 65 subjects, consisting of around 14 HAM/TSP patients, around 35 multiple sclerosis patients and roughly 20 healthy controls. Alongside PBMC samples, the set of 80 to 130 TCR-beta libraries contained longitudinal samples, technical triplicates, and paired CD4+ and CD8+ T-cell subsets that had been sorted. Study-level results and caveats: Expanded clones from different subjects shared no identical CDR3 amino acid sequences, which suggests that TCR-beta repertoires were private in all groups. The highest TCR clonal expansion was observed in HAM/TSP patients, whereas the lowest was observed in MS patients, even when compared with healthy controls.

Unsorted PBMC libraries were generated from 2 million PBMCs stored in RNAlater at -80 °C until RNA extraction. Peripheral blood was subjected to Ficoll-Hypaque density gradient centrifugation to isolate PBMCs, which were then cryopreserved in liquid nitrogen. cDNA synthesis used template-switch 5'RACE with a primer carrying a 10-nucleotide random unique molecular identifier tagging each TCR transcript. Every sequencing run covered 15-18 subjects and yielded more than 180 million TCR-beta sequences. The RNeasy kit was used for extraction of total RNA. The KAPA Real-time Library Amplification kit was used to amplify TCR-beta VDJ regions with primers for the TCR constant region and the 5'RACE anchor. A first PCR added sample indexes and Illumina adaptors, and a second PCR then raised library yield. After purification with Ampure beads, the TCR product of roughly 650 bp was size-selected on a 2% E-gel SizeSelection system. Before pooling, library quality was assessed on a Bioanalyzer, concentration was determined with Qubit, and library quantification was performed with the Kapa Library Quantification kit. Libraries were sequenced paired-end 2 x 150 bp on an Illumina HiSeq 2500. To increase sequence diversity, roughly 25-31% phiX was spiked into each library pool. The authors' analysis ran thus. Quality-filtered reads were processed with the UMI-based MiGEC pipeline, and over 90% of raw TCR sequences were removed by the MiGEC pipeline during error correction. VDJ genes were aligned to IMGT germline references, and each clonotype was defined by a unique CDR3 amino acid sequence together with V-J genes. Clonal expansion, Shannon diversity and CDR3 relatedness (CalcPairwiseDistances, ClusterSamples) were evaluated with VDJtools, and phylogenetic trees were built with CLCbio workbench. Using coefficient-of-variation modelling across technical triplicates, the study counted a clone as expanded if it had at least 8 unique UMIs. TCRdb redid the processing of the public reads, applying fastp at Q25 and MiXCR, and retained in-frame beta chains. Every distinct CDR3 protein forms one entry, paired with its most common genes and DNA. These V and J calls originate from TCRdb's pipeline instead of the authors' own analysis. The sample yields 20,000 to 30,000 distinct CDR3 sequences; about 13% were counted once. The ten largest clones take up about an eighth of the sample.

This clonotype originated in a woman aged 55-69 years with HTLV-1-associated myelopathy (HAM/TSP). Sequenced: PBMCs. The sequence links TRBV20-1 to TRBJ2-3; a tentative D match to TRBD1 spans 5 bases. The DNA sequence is TGCAGTGCTAGCTTCCGGACGACAGATTATAGCACAGATACGCAGTATTTT. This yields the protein CSASFRTTDYSTDTQYF.